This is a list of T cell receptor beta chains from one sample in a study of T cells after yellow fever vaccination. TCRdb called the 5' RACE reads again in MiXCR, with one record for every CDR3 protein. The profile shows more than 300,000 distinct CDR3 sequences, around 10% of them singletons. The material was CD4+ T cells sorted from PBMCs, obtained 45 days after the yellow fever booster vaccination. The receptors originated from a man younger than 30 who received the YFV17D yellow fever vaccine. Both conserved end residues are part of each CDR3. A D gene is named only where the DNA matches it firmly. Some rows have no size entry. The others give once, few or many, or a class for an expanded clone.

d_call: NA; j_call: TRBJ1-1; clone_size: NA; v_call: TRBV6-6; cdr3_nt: TGTGCCAGCGGACTGCGCACTGAAGCTTTCTTT; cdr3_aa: CASGLRTEAFF
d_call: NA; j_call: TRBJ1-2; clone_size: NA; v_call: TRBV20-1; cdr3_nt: TGCAGTGCTAGAGATACGGGACGGACAAACTATGGCTACACCTTC; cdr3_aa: CSARDTGRTNYGYTF
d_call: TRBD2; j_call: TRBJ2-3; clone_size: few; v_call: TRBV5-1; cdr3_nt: TGCGCCAGCAGCTCGACAAGACTAGCCGACACAGATACGCAGTATTTT; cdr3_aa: CASSSTRLADTDTQYF
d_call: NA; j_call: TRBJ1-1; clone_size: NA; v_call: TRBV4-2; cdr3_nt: TGTGCCAGCAGCCAACCCCCGCCCGGGACGGGGGCTTTCTTT; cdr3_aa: CASSQPPPGTGAFF
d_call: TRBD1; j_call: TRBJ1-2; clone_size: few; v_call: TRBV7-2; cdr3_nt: TGTGCCAGCAGCCCCGGGACAGGGGTGATCTATGGCTACACCTTC; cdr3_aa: CASSPGTGVIYGYTF
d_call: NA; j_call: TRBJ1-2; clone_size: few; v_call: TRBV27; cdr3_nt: TGTGCCAGCAGTTTAAAAGATAACTATGGCTACACCTTC; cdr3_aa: CASSLKDNYGYTF
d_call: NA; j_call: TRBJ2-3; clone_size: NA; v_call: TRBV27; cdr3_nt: TGTGCCAGCAGTTTATTTGGGGGCACAGATACGCAGTATTTT; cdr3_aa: CASSLFGGTDTQYF
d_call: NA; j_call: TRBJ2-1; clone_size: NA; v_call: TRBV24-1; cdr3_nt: TGTGCCACCAGTGATCCGGGTGGGACCAATGAGCAGTTCTTC; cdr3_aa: CATSDPGGTNEQFF
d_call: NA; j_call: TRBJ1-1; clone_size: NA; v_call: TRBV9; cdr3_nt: TGTGCCAGCAGCGTAAAATGGGACACTGAAGCTTTCTTT; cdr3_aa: CASSVKWDTEAFF
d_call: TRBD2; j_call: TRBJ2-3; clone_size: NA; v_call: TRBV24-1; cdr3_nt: TGTGCCACCAGTGACGGCCGACTAGCGGGGAGCACAGATACGCAGTATTTT; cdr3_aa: CATSDGRLAGSTDTQYF
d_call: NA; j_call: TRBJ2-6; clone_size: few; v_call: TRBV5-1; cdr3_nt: TGCGCCAGCAGCTTGGGCGGCAGCTACCTTTCTGGGGCCAACGTCCTGACTTTC; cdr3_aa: CASSLGGSYLSGANVLTF
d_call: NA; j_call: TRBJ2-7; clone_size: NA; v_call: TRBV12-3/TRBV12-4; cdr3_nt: TGTGCCAGCAGGGGGGCTTACGAGCAGTACTTC; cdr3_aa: CASRGAYEQYF
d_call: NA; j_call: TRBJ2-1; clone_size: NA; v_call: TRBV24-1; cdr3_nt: TGTGCCACCAGTGACCGGCGCCTAGCGTCTGGTGAGCAGTTCTTC; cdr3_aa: CATSDRRLASGEQFF
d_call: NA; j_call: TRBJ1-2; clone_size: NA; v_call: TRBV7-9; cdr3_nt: TGTGCCAGCAGCGCCCGTACTAACTATGGCTACACCTTC; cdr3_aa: CASSARTNYGYTF
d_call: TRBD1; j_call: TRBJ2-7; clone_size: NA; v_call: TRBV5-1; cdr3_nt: TGCGCCAGCAGCTCGGGACAGGGCATCTACGAGCAGTACTTC; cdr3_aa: CASSSGQGIYEQYF
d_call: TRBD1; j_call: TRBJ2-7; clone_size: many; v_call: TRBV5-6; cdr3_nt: TGTGCCAGCAGCGGGGGACAGGGATACGAGCAGTACTTC; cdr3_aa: CASSGGQGYEQYF
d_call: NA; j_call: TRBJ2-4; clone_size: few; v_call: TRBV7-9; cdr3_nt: TGTGCCAGCAGCCGGGCAAACATTCAGTACTTC; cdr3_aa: CASSRANIQYF
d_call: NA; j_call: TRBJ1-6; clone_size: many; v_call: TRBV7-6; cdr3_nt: TGTGCCAGCAGCTTAGGGTCCGGAGACGAGAATTCACCCCTCCACTTT; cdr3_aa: CASSLGSGDENSPLHF
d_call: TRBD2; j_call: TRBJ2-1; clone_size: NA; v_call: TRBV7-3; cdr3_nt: TGTGCCAGCAGCCCCTCGAGCGGGGGCCAAGGGCAGTTCTTC; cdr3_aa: CASSPSSGGQGQFF
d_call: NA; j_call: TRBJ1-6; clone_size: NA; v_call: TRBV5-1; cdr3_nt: TGCGCCAGCAGCATTGGTTCGGGAAATTCACCCCTCCACTTT; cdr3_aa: CASSIGSGNSPLHF
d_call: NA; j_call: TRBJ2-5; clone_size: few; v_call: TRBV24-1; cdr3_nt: TGTGCCACCAGTGATCCGGGGCCCCAGGTTGAGACCCAGTACTTC; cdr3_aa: CATSDPGPQVETQYF
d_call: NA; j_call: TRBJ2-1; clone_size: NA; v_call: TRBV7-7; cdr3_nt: TGTGCTAGCAGCTTAGGAGGGTCTAGCACGGATGAGCAGTTCTTC; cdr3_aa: CASSLGGSSTDEQFF
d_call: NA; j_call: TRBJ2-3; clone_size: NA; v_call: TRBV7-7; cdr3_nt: TGTGCCAGCAGCTTAGAAGGGGGGCCGGCAGATACGCAGTATTTT; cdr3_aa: CASSLEGGPADTQYF
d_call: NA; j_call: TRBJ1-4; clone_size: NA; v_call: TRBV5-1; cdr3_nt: TGCGCCAGCAGCTTGGGGGCGGCGCGTAATGAAAAACTGTTTTTT; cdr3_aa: CASSLGAARNEKLFF
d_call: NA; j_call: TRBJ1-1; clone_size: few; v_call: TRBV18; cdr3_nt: TGTGCCAGCTCACCAGCGTCCGGCGGAACTGAAGCTTTCTTT; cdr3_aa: CASSPASGGTEAFF
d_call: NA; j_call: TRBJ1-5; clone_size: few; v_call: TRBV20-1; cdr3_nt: TGCAGTGCTATAGCCGGGGGGGCCGGAGGGAATCAGCCCCAGCATTTT; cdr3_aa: CSAIAGGAGGNQPQHF